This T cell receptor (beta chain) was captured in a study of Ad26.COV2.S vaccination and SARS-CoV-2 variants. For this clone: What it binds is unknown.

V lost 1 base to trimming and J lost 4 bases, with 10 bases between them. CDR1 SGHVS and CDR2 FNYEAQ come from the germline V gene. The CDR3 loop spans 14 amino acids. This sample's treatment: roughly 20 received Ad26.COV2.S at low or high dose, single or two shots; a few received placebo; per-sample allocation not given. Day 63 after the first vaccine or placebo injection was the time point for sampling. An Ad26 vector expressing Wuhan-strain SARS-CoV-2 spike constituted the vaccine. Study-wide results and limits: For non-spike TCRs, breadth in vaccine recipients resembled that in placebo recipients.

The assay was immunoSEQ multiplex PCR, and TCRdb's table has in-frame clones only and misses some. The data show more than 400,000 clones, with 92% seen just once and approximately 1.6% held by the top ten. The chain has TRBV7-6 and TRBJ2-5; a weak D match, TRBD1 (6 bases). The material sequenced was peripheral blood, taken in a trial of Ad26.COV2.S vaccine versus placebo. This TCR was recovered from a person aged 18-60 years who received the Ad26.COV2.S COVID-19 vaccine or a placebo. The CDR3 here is CASSLVTGRETQYF. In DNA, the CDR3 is TGTGCCAGCAGCTTAGTAACAGGGCGAGAGACCCAGTACTTC.